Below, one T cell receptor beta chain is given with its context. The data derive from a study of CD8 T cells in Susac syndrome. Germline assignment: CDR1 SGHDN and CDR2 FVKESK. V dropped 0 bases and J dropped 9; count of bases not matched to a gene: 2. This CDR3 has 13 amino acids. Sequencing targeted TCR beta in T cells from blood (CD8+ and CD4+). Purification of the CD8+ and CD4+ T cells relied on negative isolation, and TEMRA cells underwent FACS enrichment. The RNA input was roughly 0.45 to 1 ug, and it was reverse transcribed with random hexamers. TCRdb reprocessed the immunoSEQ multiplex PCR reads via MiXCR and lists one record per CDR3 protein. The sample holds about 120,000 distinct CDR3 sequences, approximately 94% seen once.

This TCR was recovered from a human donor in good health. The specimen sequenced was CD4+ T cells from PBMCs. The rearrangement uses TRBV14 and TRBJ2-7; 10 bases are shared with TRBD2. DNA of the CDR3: TGTGCCAGCAGCCAAGATCTAGCGGGGGTGCAGTACTTC. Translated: CASSQDLAGVQYF.